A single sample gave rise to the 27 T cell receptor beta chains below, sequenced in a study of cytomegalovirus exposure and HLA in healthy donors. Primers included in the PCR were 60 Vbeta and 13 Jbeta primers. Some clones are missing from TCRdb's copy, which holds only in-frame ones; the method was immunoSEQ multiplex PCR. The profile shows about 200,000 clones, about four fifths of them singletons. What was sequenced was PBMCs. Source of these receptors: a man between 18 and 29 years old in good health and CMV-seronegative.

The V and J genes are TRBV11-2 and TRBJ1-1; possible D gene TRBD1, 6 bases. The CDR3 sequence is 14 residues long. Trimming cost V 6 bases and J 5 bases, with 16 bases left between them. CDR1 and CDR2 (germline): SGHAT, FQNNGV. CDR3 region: CASSGFRQGTEAFF. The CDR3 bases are TGTGCCAGCAGTGGGTTTAGGCAGGGGACTGAAGCTTTCTTT.

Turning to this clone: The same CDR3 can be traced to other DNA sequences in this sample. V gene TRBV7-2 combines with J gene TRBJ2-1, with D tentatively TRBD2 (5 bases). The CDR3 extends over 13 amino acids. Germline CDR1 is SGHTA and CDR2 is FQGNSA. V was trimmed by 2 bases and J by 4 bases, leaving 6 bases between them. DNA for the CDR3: TGTGCCAGCAGCTTATCGGGGTACAATGAGCAGTTCTTC. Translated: CASSLSGYNEQFF.

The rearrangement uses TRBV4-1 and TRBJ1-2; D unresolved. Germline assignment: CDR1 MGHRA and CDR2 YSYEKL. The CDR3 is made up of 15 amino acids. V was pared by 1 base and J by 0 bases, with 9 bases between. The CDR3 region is CASSQGSSANYGYTF. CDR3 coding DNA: TGCGCCAGCAGCCAAGGGTCCAGCGCTAACTATGGCTACACCTTC.

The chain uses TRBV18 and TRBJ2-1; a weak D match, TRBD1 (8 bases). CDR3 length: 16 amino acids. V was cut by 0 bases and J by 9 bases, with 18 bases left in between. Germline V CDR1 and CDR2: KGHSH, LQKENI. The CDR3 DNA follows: TGTGCCAGCTCACCACCGGACAGGGAGGGTGCGGGTGAGCAGTTCTTC. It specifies CASSPPDREGAGEQFF.

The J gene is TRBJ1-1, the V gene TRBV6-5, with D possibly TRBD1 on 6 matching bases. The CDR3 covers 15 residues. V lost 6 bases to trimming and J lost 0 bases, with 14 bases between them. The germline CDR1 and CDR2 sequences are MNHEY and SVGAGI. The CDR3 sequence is CASSPDRIMNTEAFF. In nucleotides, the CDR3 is TGTGCCAGCAGCCCCGACAGGATTATGAACACTGAAGCTTTCTTT.

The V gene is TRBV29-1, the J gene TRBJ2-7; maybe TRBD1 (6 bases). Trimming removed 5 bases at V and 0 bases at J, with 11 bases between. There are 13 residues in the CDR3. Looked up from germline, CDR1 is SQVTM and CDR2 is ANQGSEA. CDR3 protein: CSVKQGYSYEQYF. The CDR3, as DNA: TGCAGCGTTAAACAGGGCTACTCCTACGAGCAGTACTTC.

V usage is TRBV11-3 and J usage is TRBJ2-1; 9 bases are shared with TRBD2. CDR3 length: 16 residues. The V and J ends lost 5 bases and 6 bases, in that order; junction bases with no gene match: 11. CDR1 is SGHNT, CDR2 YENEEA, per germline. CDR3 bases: TGTGCCAGCAGCCCAGGGATCGGCGGGGGGGCCAATGAGCAGTTCTTC. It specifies CASSPGIGGGANEQFF.

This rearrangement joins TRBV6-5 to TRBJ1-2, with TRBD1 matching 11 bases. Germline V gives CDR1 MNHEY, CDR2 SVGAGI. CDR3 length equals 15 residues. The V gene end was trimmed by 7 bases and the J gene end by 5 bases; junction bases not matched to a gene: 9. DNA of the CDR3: TGTGCCAGCACCCCTGGGACAGGGGGGTATTATGGCTACACCTTC. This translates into CASTPGTGGYYGYTF.

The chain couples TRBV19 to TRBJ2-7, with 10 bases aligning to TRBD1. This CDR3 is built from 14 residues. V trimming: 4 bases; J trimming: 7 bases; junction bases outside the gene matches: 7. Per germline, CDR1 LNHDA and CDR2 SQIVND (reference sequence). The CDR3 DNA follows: TGTGCCAGTAGTACGACAGGGGGCGGCGGTGAGCAGTACTTC. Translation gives CASSTTGGGGEQYF.

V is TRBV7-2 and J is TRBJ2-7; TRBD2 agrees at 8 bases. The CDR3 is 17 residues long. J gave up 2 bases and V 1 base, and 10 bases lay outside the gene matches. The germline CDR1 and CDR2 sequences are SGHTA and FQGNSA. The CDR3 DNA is TGTGCCAGCAGCTTAGGCTATTCTAGTAGCGGGGCCTACGAGCAGTACTTC. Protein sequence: CASSLGYSSSGAYEQYF.

CDR3 sequence (DNA): TGCGCCAGCAGCTTAAACGCCTTTGGACAGGGCCTTACTGAAGCTTTCTTT. Protein sequence: CASSLNAFGQGLTEAFF. The rearrangement uses TRBV5-1 and TRBJ1-1; 8 bases align to TRBD1. Germline assignment: CDR1 SGHRS and CDR2 YFSETQ. V lost 2 bases to trimming and J lost 5 bases; unmatched junction nucleotides: 14. This CDR3 has 17 amino acids.

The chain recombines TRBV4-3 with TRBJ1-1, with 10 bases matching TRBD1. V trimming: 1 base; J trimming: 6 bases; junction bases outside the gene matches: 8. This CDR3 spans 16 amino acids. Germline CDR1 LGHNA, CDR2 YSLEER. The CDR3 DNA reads TGCGCCAGCAGCCAAGTAGGACAGGGGGGAACCGCTGAAGCTTTCTTT. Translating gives CASSQVGQGGTAEAFF.

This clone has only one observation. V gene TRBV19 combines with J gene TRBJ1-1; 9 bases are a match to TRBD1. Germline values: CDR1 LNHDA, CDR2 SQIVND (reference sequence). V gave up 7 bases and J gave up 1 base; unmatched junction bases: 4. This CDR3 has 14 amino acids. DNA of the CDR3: TGTGCCAGTATGAAGGACAGGGGGAACACTGAAGCTTTCTTT. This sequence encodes CASMKDRGNTEAFF.

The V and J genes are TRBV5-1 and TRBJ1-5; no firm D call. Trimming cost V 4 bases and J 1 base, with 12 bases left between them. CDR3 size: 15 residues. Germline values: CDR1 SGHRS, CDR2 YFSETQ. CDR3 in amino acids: CASSAHSGSNQPQHF. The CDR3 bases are TGCGCCAGCAGCGCGCATTCAGGCAGCAATCAGCCCCAGCATTTT.

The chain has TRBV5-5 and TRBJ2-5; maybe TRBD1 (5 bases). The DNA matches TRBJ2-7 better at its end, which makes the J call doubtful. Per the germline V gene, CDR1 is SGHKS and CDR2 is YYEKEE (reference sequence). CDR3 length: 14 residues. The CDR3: CASSLGQWRYEQYF. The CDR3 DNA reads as TGTGCCAGCAGCTTGGGACAGTGGCGCTACGAGCAGTACTTC.

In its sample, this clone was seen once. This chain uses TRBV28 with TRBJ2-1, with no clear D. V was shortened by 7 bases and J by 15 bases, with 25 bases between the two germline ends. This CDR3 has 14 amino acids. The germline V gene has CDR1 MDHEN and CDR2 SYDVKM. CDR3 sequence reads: CASTSLPAREVPFF. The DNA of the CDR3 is TGTGCCAGCACCTCGCTTCCGGCGCGAGAGGTTCCGTTCTTC.

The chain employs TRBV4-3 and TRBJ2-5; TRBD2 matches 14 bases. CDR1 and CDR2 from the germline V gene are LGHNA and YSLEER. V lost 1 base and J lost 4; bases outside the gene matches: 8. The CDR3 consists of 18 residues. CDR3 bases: TGCGCCAGCAGCCAAGCCATCGGGACTAGCGGGAGTAGAGAGACCCAGTACTTC. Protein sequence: CASSQAIGTSGSRETQYF.

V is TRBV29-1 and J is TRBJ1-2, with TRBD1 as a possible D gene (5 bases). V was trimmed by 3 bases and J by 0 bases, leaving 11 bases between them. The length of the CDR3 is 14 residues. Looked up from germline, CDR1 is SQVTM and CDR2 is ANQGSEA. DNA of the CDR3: TGCAGCGTTGATGGGCCGACAGCTAACTATGGCTACACCTTC. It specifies CSVDGPTANYGYTF.

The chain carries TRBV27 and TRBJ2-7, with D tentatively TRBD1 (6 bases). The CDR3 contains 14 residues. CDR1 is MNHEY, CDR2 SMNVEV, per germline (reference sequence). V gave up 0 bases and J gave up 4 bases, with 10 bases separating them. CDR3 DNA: TGTGCCAGCAGTTTATCAACTAGGGGGTACGAGCAGTACTTC. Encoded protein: CASSLSTRGYEQYF.

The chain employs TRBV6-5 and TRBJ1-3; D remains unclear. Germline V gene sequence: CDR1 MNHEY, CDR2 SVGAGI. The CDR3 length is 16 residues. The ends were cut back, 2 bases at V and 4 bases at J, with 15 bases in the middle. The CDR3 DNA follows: TGTGCCAGCAGTTACATGGGGAGAGGGTCGGGAAACACCATATATTTT. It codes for CASSYMGRGSGNTIYF.

The CDR3 sequence: CASSGIRSSGNTIYF. CDR3 bases: TGTGCCAGCAGTGGGATCCGGAGCTCTGGAAACACCATATATTTT. The chain employs TRBV2 and TRBJ1-3; D is unresolved. The CDR3 runs 15 residues. Trimming shortened V by 4 bases and J by 0 bases, and 10 bases separated the two germline ends. Germline CDR1 and CDR2: SNHLY and FYNNEI. The variable domain in full, with the rest retrieved from reference TRBV2 and TRBJ1-3, is EPEVTQTPSHQVTQMGQEVILRCVPISNHLYFYWYRQILGQKVEFLVSFYNNEISEKSEIFDDQFSVERPDGSNFTLKIRSTKLEDSAMYFCASSGIRSSGNTIYFGEGSWLTVV.

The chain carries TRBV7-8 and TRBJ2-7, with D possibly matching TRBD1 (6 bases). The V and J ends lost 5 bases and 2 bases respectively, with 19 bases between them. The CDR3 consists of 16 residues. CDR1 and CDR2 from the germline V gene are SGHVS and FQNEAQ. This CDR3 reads CASSLGTPGHTYEQYF. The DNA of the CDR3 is TGTGCCAGCAGCCTGGGAACTCCGGGACACACCTACGAGCAGTACTTC.

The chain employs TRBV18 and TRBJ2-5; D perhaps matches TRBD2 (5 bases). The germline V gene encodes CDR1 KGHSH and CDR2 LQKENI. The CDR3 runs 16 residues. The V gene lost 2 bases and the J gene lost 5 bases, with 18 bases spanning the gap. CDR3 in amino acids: CASSPTGSGVGETQYF. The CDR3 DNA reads TGTGCCAGCTCACCAACGGGATCTGGGGTCGGGGAGACCCAGTACTTC.

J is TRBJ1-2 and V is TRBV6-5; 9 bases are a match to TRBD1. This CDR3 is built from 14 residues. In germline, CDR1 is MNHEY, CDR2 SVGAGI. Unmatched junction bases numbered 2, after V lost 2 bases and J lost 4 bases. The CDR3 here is CASSYGQGTYGYTF. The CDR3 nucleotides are TGTGCCAGCAGTTACGGACAGGGGACCTATGGCTACACCTTC.

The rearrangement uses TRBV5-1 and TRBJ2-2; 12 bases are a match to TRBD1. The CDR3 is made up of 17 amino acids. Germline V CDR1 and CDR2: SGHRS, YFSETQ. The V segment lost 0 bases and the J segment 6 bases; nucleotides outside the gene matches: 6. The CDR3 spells CASSLEGQGAGSGELFF. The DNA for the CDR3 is TGCGCCAGCAGCTTGGAGGGACAGGGGGCAGGTTCCGGGGAGCTGTTTTTT.

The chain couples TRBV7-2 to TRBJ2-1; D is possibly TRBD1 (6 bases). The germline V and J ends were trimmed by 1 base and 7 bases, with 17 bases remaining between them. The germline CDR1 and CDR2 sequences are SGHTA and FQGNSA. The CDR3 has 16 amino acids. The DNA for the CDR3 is TGTGCCAGCAGCTTAGTAGGCAGGGGTAACCCTAATGAGCAGTTCTTC. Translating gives CASSLVGRGNPNEQFF.

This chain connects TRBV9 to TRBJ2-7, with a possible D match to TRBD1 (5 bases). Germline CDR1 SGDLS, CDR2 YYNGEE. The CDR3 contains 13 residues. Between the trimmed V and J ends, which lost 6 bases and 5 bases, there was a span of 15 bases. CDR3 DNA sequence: TGTGCCAGCAACCAGGGCTTTCGGGACGAGCAGTACTTC. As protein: CASNQGFRDEQYF. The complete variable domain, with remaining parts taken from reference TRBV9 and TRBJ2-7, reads DSGVTQTPKHLITATGQRVTLRCSPRSGDLSVYWYQQSLDQGLQFLIQYYNGEERAKGNILERFSAQQFPDLHSELNLSSLELGDSALYFCASNQGFRDEQYFGPGTRLTVT.